This entry features one T cell receptor beta chain sequence. Its matching antigen is unknown. V dropped 6 bases and J dropped 11 bases, with 24 bases sitting between them. The CDR3 length is 15 residues. The record originates from a study of Graves' ophthalmopathy and Graves' hyperthyroidism. RNA transcripts served as template for amplifying TCR beta CDR3 sequences. First-round RT-PCR with HTBI primers preceded a second-round multiplex PCR. MiXCR was run by TCRdb on the multiplex PCR reads, yielding one entry per CDR3 protein. The profile shows 45,000 to 60,000 distinct CDR3 sequences, approximately 50% of them singletons. Findings of the study overall: With just under 90% sensitivity and less than 83% specificity, a 13-signature model separated ophthalmopathy from stable hyperthyroidism. Most thyroid-expanded clonotypes exceeding 0.001 frequency were also found in blood.

Establishment of the diagnosis relied upon clinical symptoms, serum thyroxine, TRAb, thyroid ultrasound and orbital computed tomography. Sampling 10 ml of fresh peripheral blood provided the PBMCs. The receptor was derived from an adult woman with Graves' ophthalmopathy. Sequenced material: peripheral blood. This sequence joins TRBV12-3 or TRBV12-4 and TRBJ2-3; tentatively, D is TRBD1 or TRBD2 (7 bases each). This chain's CDR3 is CASSRPGRGGSEQYF. The CDR3 nucleotides read TGTGCCAGCAGCCGTCCTGGCAGGGGGGGGAGTGAGCAGTATTTT.